The rows below give T cell receptor beta chains drawn from one sample of a study of technical replicates of blood from a few donors. Using immunoSEQ multiplex PCR, the repertoire was profiled, and TCRdb retains in-frame clones only, with some absent. The sample consists of over 55,000 clones, about 90% of them appearing once. The sequencing input was PBMCs. The receptors stem from a human donor in good health. Some clones in this sample may be carry-over from other donors' samples. CDR3s include the opening cysteine and the closing phenylalanine or tryptophan. Fields, in order: D gene, V gene, J gene, clone size, CDR3 protein, CDR3 DNA. A D gene is named only where the DNA matches it firmly. Size is stated for part of the rows, as once, few or many counts, or as a class when the clone is expanded.

>NA|TRBV11-3|TRBJ2-1|NA
CASSLDKGTYNEQFF
TGTGCCAGCAGCTTAGACAAGGGGACCTACAATGAGCAGTTCTTC
>NA|TRBV21-1|TRBJ2-2|NA
CASLGPRERETGELFF
TGTGCCAGCCTTGGGCCACGGGAGAGAGAAACCGGGGAGCTGTTTTTT
>NA|TRBV25-1|TRBJ1-2|NA
CASSESGAGYTF
TGTGCCAGCAGTGAATCAGGGGCCGGCTACACCTTC
>NA|TRBV7-9|TRBJ2-7|NA
CASRLPNSYEQYF
TGTGCCAGCAGACTTCCTAACTCCTACGAGCAGTACTTC
>NA|TRBV5-1|TRBJ2-3|NA
CASSLAFGGLTDTQYF
TGCGCCAGCAGCTTGGCCTTCGGGGGGCTCACAGATACGCAGTATTTT
>TRBD1|TRBV11-2|TRBJ2-2|NA
CASSPGTGNTGELFF
TGTGCCAGCAGCCCTGGGACAGGGAACACCGGGGAGCTGTTTTTT
>NA|TRBV11-2|TRBJ1-1|NA
CASSNKQANTEAFF
TGTGCCAGCAGCAATAAACAGGCGAACACTGAAGCTTTCTTT
>NA|TRBV5-1|TRBJ2-1|NA
CASGERNEQFF
TGCGCCTCGGGGGAGAGGAATGAGCAGTTCTTC
>NA|TRBV4-1|TRBJ2-5|NA
CASSQENRRGETQYF
TGCGCCAGCAGCCAAGAAAACAGGAGGGGCGAGACCCAGTACTTC
>NA|TRBV27|TRBJ1-1|NA
CASAQGLYFEAFF
TGTGCCAGCGCCCAGGGACTATACTTTGAAGCTTTCTTT
>NA|TRBV6-6|TRBJ2-3|NA
CASRDRFPTDTQYF
TGTGCCAGCAGAGACAGGTTTCCGACAGATACGCAGTATTTT
>NA|TRBV6-4|TRBJ1-6|NA
CASSQGGFYSPLHF
TGTGCCAGCAGCCAGGGAGGATTCTATTCACCCCTCCACTTT
>TRBD1|TRBV18|TRBJ2-7|NA
CASSLSSETGVGEQYF
TGTGCCAGCTCACTTAGTTCGGAGACAGGGGTGGGCGAGCAGTACTTC
>TRBD1|TRBV11-2|TRBJ2-2|NA
CASSAAGQGDGELFF
TGTGCCAGCAGCGCCGCGGGACAGGGTGACGGGGAGCTGTTTTTT
>NA|TRBV27|TRBJ1-4|NA
CASSPRTTTNEKLFF
TGTGCCAGCAGTCCGCGGACAACAACTAATGAAAAACTGTTTTTT
>NA|TRBV5-1|TRBJ2-6|NA
CASSLTGSSGANVLTF
TGCGCCAGCAGCTTGACGGGAAGCTCTGGGGCCAACGTCCTGACTTTC
>NA|TRBV10-3|TRBJ1-4|NA
CATQPGGGPNEKLFF
TGTGCCACGCAACCGGGGGGGGGCCCAAATGAAAAACTGTTTTTT
>TRBD2|TRBV7-2|TRBJ2-5|NA
CASSKRTSGGGETQYF
TGTGCCAGCAGTAAAAGGACTAGCGGGGGGGGAGAGACCCAGTACTTC
>TRBD1|TRBV7-6|TRBJ2-7|NA
CASSLGAAGQGLSYEQYF
TGTGCCAGCAGCTTAGGGGCCGCGGGACAGGGATTGTCCTACGAGCAGTACTTC
>NA|TRBV6-5|TRBJ1-6|few
CASRPGLLGDSPLHF
TGTGCCAGCAGACCGGGACTCCTCGGGGATTCACCCCTCCACTTT
>NA|TRBV5-4|TRBJ2-7|NA
CASSAPGLRSEQYF
TGTGCCAGCAGCGCCCCGGGACTGCGCTCCGAGCAGTACTTC
>TRBD2|TRBV5-1|TRBJ2-7|NA
CASSLASGGRYEQYF
TGCGCCAGCAGCTTGGCTAGCGGGGGGAGATACGAGCAGTACTTC
>TRBD1|TRBV6-1|TRBJ1-2|NA
CASSTRGQGGYTF
TGTGCCAGCAGTACCAGGGGGCAAGGAGGCTACACCTTC
>NA|TRBV28|TRBJ1-1|once
CASSLLGLTQGEAFF
TGTGCCAGCAGTTTGCTCGGTCTTACACAGGGTGAAGCTTTCTTT
>NA|TRBV5-1|TRBJ2-3|NA
CASSFLRATPDTQYF
TGCGCCAGCAGCTTTTTGAGGGCCACGCCAGATACGCAGTATTTT
>NA|TRBV20-1|TRBJ2-7|NA
CRPERLYEQYF
TGCAGGCCGGAGAGGCTGTACGAGCAGTACTTC
>NA|TRBV18|TRBJ1-2|NA
CASSPVEGNGYTF
TGTGCCAGCTCACCAGTTGAGGGAAATGGCTACACCTTC
>TRBD2|TRBV11-3|TRBJ2-2|NA
CASSLERGASTGELFF
TGTGCCAGCAGCTTAGAGCGGGGGGCCTCCACCGGGGAGCTGTTTTTT
>NA|TRBV2|TRBJ2-5|NA
CASSGQGDRKTQYF
TGTGCCAGCAGTGGCCAAGGGGATCGGAAGACCCAGTACTTC
>TRBD1|TRBV4-1|TRBJ1-3|NA
CASSTGATGNTIYF
TGCGCCAGCAGTACAGGGGCCACTGGAAACACCATATATTTT
>TRBD2|TRBV7-9|TRBJ2-1|NA
CASSGGLAGEEQFF
TGTGCCAGCAGCGGAGGACTAGCGGGGGAAGAGCAGTTCTTC
>TRBD1|TRBV11-2|TRBJ2-1|NA
CASSTLYRGRKGNEQFF
TGTGCCAGCAGCACGCTATACAGGGGGCGCAAGGGCAATGAGCAGTTCTTC
>NA|TRBV5-6|TRBJ1-1|NA
CASSFRISRVGEAFF
TGTGCCAGCAGCTTCAGAATAAGCAGGGTGGGTGAAGCTTTCTTT
>NA|TRBV5-1|TRBJ1-4|few
CASSQPGADEKLFF
TGCGCCAGCAGCCAACCGGGAGCCGACGAAAAACTGTTTTTT
>NA|TRBV27|TRBJ2-7|NA
CASSLGRISEQYF
TGTGCCAGCAGTTTGGGCAGGATCTCCGAGCAGTACTTC
>NA|TRBV30|TRBJ1-6|NA
CAWSVRRQSSYNSPLHF
TGTGCCTGGAGTGTACGGAGGCAGAGCTCCTATAATTCACCCCTCCACTTT
>NA|TRBV21-1|TRBJ1-5|NA
CASSKGAGPEPSPEDSNQPQHF
TGTGCCAGCAGCAAAGGGGCGGGGCCTGAGCCCTCCCCCGAGGATAGCAATCAGCCCCAGCATTTT
>NA|TRBV5-6|TRBJ2-3|NA
CASSSLGSRNTQYF
TGTGCCAGCAGCTCGTTGGGCAGTCGAAATACGCAGTATTTT
>NA|TRBV28|TRBJ1-3|NA
CASSKINTIYF
TGTGCCAGTTCTAAGATAAACACCATATATTTT
>NA|TRBV7-9|TRBJ2-7|NA
CASSLVRGATYEQYF
TGTGCCAGCAGCTTAGTCAGGGGAGCAACCTACGAGCAGTACTTC
>NA|TRBV6-1|TRBJ1-1|NA
CASTFRGRDTEAFF
TGTGCCAGCACCTTCAGGGGAAGGGACACTGAAGCTTTCTTT
>TRBD1|TRBV10-3|TRBJ1-2|NA
CAISESGTGGYGYTF
TGTGCCATCAGTGAGTCGGGGACAGGAGGGTATGGCTACACCTTC
>TRBD1|TRBV27|TRBJ2-2|NA
CASSPTGANTGELFF
TGTGCCAGCAGCCCTACAGGGGCGAACACCGGGGAGCTGTTTTTT
>NA|TRBV6-1|TRBJ1-1|NA
CASSLQGRTEAFF
TGTGCCAGCAGTTTACAGGGAAGAACTGAAGCTTTCTTT
>NA|TRBV5-5|TRBJ1-5|NA
CASSSFGNQPQHF
TGTGCCAGCAGCTCCTTCGGCAATCAGCCCCAGCATTTT
>TRBD1|TRBV7-2|TRBJ1-2|NA
CASSLISDRNYGYTF
TGTGCCAGCAGCTTAATTTCGGACAGGAACTATGGCTACACCTTC
>NA|TRBV12-5|TRBJ2-7|NA
CASLPPESSYEQYF
TGTGCTAGTCTCCCCCCCGAGTCCTCCTACGAGCAGTACTTC
>NA|TRBV13|TRBJ2-2|NA
CASSLASANTGELFF
TGTGCCAGCAGCTTAGCGTCCGCGAACACCGGGGAGCTGTTTTTT
>NA|TRBV4-1|TRBJ2-3|NA
CASSQESAHSTDTQYF
TGCGCCAGCAGCCAAGAATCAGCGCACAGCACAGATACGCAGTATTTT
>NA|TRBV7-2|TRBJ1-2|NA
CASSLSGMGYGYTF
TGTGCCAGCAGCTTATCAGGGATGGGCTATGGCTACACCTTC
>NA|TRBV15|TRBJ2-1|NA
CATSRENSWNEQFF
TGTGCCACCAGCAGAGAAAATAGCTGGAATGAGCAGTTCTTC
>NA|TRBV11-3|TRBJ1-4|once
CASSPGQFNEKLFF
TGTGCCAGCAGCCCCGGACAGTTTAATGAAAAACTGTTTTTT
>NA|TRBV10-3|TRBJ2-7|NA
CAISRSPGGNEQYF
TGTGCCATCAGCAGATCTCCCGGGGGTAACGAGCAGTACTTC